Presented here are 23 T cell receptor gamma chains from one specimen sequenced in a study of gamma-delta T cells after stem cell transplantation. TCRdb ran CATT on the RT-PCR reads. The table records roughly 370 gamma-chain clones, about half of them present only once. Sequenced: gamma-delta T cells. These receptors all come from a human donor. It is not recorded whose cells these are; they may come from a transplant donor.

By frequency in the sample, this clone is large (0.1 to 1%). A much larger clone lies one base from this, so it may be a read error. This specimen includes other DNA sequences encoding the same CDR3. The genes are TRGV4 and TRGJ1 or TRGJ2. Germline CDR1 reads EGSTGY; CDR2 reads YDSYTSSV. CDR3 length: 12 residues. The junction had 2 bases not matched to a gene; V was cut back by 3 bases and J by 3 bases. The CDR3 nucleotides read TGTGCCACCTGGGATCTTTATTATAAGAAACTCTTT. Translation: CATWDLYYKKLF.

This chain uses TRGV8 with TRGJP1. TCRdb records no J gene; here it was assigned by comparing the DNA to germline. Trimming removed 4 bases from V and 0 bases from J; junction bases left unmatched: 2. The CDR3 totals 14 residues. Per the germline V gene, CDR1 is VENAVY and CDR2 is YDSYNSRV. CDR3 sequence reads: CATWEYTTGWFKIF. The CDR3 DNA is TGTGCCACCTGGGAGTATACCACTGGTTGGTTCAAGATATTT.

A V gene of TRGV9 was called, but no J gene was assigned. The CDR3 is made up of 17 amino acids. The germline V gene has CDR1 GITISATS and CDR2 ISYDGTV (reference sequence). The CDR3 reads CALWEVLVELGKKLEVF. CDR3 DNA sequence: TGTGCCTTGTGGGAGGTGCTGGTAGAGTTGGGCAAAAAACTCGAGGTATTT.

To note about this clone: A much larger clone lies a single base off, so this may be a read error. Distinct nucleotide sequences in the sample also encode this CDR3. The V gene is TRGV3, but the J gene lacks a call. This CDR3 spans 10 amino acids. Germline CDR1 VTNTFY, CDR2 YDVSTARD (reference sequence). The CDR3 region has the DNA TGTGCCACCTGGCGTTATAAGAAACTCTTC. It codes for CATWRYKKLF.

In the case of this clone: This sequence may be a read error, since a much larger clone differs from it by one base. This chain links TRGV4 with TRGJ1 or TRGJ2. The J gene, absent from TCRdb, was called here by matching the DNA to germline. The length of the CDR3 is 11 residues. Germline assignment: CDR1 EGSTGY and CDR2 YDSYTSSV. V dropped 4 bases and J dropped 9; count of bases not matched to a gene: 6. The CDR3 loop reads CATWELRKKLF. CDR3 in DNA: TGTGCCACCTGGGAGCTTCGTAAGAAACTCTTT.

There are a few counts of this clone. A read error is the likely source, as a far larger clone sits one nucleotide away. J is TRGJP and V is TRGV9. The J gene, absent from TCRdb, was called here by matching the DNA to germline. Looked up from germline, CDR1 is GITISATS and CDR2 is ISYDGTV (reference sequence). The CDR3 sequence is 14 residues long. CDR3 bases: TGTGCCTTGTGGCAGGAGTTGGGCAAAAAAATCAAGGTATTT. This translates into CALWQELGKKIKVF.

A word on this clone: With a much larger clone just one base away, this may be a read error. The chain carries TRGV9 and TRGJP. Since TCRdb gives no J gene, matching the DNA to germline was used here to assign it. Germline V gene lookup returns CDR1 GITISATS and CDR2 ISYDGTV (reference sequence). V lost 5 bases, J lost 2 bases, and 12 bases stayed unmatched. The CDR3 consists of 19 residues. CDR3 sequence: CALWGAQNRQELGKKIKVF. The CDR3 DNA is TGTGCCTTGTGGGGGGCGCAAAACCGGCAAGAGTTGGGCAAAAAAATCAAGGTATTT.

Worth noting for this clone: A single base is all that separates this from a far larger clone, so a read error is likely. Other DNA sequences in this sample translate to the same CDR3. The rearrangement links TRGV9 to TRGJP. Matching the DNA to germline supplied the J gene, which TCRdb does not give. Germline V lookup: CDR1 GITISATS, CDR2 ISYDGTV (reference sequence). The CDR3 extends over 17 amino acids. The CDR3 loop reads CALWEVQGKLGKKIKVF. CDR3 DNA: TGTGCATTGTGGGAGGTGCAAGGAAAATTGGGCAAAAAAATCAAGGTATTT.

As for this clone: This may arise from a read error, as a much more abundant clone is one base away. The chain couples TRGV9 to TRGJP. The J gene was not available in TCRdb and was assigned here by matching the DNA to germline segments. The CDR3 contains 19 residues. Germline-derived CDR1 and CDR2 are GITISATS and ISYDGTV (reference sequence). CDR3 loop: CALWEVHNFGELGRKIKVF. Here the CDR3 DNA reads TGTGCCTTGTGGGAGGTGCATAATTTCGGAGAGTTGGGCAGAAAAATCAAGGTATTT.

This clone counts as large. This sample includes further DNA sequences coding for the same CDR3. The V gene is TRGV9, the J gene TRGJP. Here the J gene came from matching the DNA to germline, since TCRdb omits it. V shed 0 bases, J shed 7 bases, and the junction held 3 bases outside the gene matches. The CDR3 totals 16 residues. CDR1 is GITISATS and CDR2 is ISYDGTV in the germline V gene (reference sequence). The CDR3 protein is CALWEVLELGKKIKVF. DNA for the CDR3: TGTGCCTTGTGGGAGGTGCTGGAGTTGGGCAAAAAAATCAAGGTATTT.

As concerns this clone: With a much larger clone just one base away, this may be a read error. Other DNA sequences in this specimen translate into the identical CDR3. The chain has TRGV9 and TRGJP. Because TCRdb records no J gene, it was assigned here through a match of the DNA to germline. This CDR3 region has 15 residues. V dropped 4 bases and J dropped 7; count of bases not matched to a gene: 4. Germline CDR1 reads GITISATS; CDR2 reads ISYDGTV (reference sequence). CDR3 sequence reads: CALWEVELGKKIKVF. CDR3 DNA: TGTGCCTTGTGGGAAGTCGAGTTGGGCAAAAAAATCAAGGTATTT.

This clone is labeled as large (0.1 to 1%). The chain carries TRGV8 and TRGJ1 or TRGJ2. Here the J gene came from matching the DNA to germline, since TCRdb omits it. J gave up 7 bases and V 3 bases, and 0 bases lay outside the gene matches. Germline V gives CDR1 VENAVY, CDR2 YDSYNSRV. The CDR3 covers 10 residues. Here the CDR3 DNA reads TGTGCCACCTGGGATTATAAGAAACTCTTT. It is translated as CATWDYKKLF.

This clone is termed large. A read error may explain this, as a much larger clone is one base away. This chain connects TRGV9 to TRGJP. Because TCRdb records no J gene, it was assigned here through a match of the DNA to germline. This CDR3 region has 16 residues. Germline values: CDR1 GITISATS, CDR2 ISYDGTV (reference sequence). J was trimmed by 9 bases and V by 3 bases; bases with no gene match: 8. The CDR3: CALWESKGLGKKIKVF. The DNA for the CDR3 is TGTGCCTTGTGGGAGTCGAAAGGGTTGGGCAAAAAAATCAAGGTATTT.

As concerns this clone: A much larger clone sits a single nucleotide away, making a read error possible. The J gene is uncalled and the V gene is TRGV9. The CDR3 runs to 15 residues. Germline assignment: CDR1 GITISATS and CDR2 ISYDGTV (reference sequence). In DNA, the CDR3 is TGTGCCTTGTGGGATGAAGAGTTGGGCAAAAAAATCAGGGTATTT. Translated: CALWDEELGKKIRVF.

This clone was seen only once. Since a far larger clone is one base different, this is likely a read error. This specimen includes other DNA sequences encoding the same CDR3. V and J are TRGV3 and TRGJ1 or TRGJ2. Since TCRdb gives no J gene, matching the DNA to germline was used here to assign it. Germline CDR1 and CDR2: VTNTFY and YDVSTARD (reference sequence). The CDR3 has 13 residues. This CDR3 reads CATWDRPCYKKLF. CDR3 sequence (DNA): TGCGCCACCTGGGACAGGCCTTGTTATAAGAAACTCTTT.

In regard to this clone: A far larger clone is a single base away, which makes a read error likely. The V call is TRGV9, the J call TRGJP. The J gene is not listed in TCRdb, so it was assigned here from a DNA match to germline. The V gene's germline CDR1 is GITISATS and CDR2 ISYDGTV (reference sequence). This CDR3 is built from 16 residues. CDR3 residues: CALWGVQELGKKIKVF. The CDR3, as DNA: TGTGCCTTGTGGGGGGTGCAAGAGTTGGGCAAAAAAATCAAGGTATTT.

Regarding this clone: At one of its ends the junction is not consistent with the germline gene, which may arise from a read error. The V gene is TRGV9, the J gene TRGJP. Matching the DNA to germline supplied the J gene, which TCRdb does not give. The germline CDR1 and CDR2 sequences are GITISATS and ISYDGTV (reference sequence). This CDR3 contains 15 residues. CDR3 DNA: TGTGCCTTGTGGGATTACCTCTCGGGCAGAAAAATCAAGGTATTT. As protein: CALWDYLSGRKIKVF.

As for this clone: With a much larger clone just one base away, this may be a read error. This chain links TRGV8 with TRGJ1 or TRGJ2. The J gene was missing in TCRdb and was found by matching the end of the DNA to germline. Germline V CDR1 and CDR2: VENAVY, YDSYNSRV. The CDR3 contains 12 residues. This chain's CDR3 is CAIWDIYYKKLF. The CDR3 nucleotides read TGTGCCATCTGGGATATCTATTATAAGAAACTCTTT.

Comments on this clone: A far bigger clonotype differs at one base, so this is likely a read error. This chain uses TRGV9 with TRGJP. Here the J gene came from matching the DNA to germline, since TCRdb omits it. V gave up 3 bases and J gave up 9 bases; unmatched junction bases: 11. The CDR3 is made up of 17 amino acids. CDR1 is GITISATS and CDR2 is ISYDGTV in the germline V gene (reference sequence). The CDR3 spells CALWEINVGLGKKIKVF. CDR3 nucleotides: TGTGCCTTGTGGGAGATCAATGTGGGGTTGGGCAAAAAAATCAAGGTATTT.

In its sample, this clone is large. This chain uses TRGV9 with TRGJP. The J gene, not given by TCRdb, was assigned here from a germline match of the nucleotide sequence. CDR1 and CDR2 (germline): GITISATS, ISYDGTV (reference sequence). The CDR3 loop spans 16 amino acids. The J segment lost 11 bases and the V segment lost 4 bases, leaving 11 bases of the junction unmatched. The CDR3 DNA reads as TGTGCCTTGTGGGAAAGTTTCGGGATGGGCAAAAAAATCAAGGTATTT. This translates into CALWESFGMGKKIKVF.

This clone is classed as large. Other DNA sequences of this sample code for an identical CDR3. DNA for the CDR3: TGTGCCTTGTGGGTTCTCGGCCCCCCCCCAGAGTTGGGCAAAAAAATCAAGGTATTT. It specifies CALWVLGPPPELGKKIKVF. This chain joins TRGV9 and TRGJP. TCRdb lists no J gene, so it was determined here by aligning the DNA to germline. The CDR3 totals 19 residues. V shed 5 bases and J 6 bases; nucleotides not matched to a gene: 16. Germline CDR1 is GITISATS and CDR2 is ISYDGTV (reference sequence).

As regards this clone: It differs at one base from a far larger clone, so likely a read error. The chain is built from TRGV9 and TRGJP. TCRdb leaves out the J gene; it was filled in here by matching the DNA to germline. This CDR3 is 21 amino acids long. Germline V lookup: CDR1 GITISATS, CDR2 ISYDGTV (reference sequence). The CDR3 DNA follows: TGTGCCTTGCGGGAGGCCCATCCTCAAAGGGGACAAGAGTTGGGCAAAAAAATCAAGGTATTT. Protein product: CALREAHPQRGQELGKKIKVF.

Remarks on this clone: A far larger clone lies a single base away; this is likely a read error. The V and J genes are TRGV4 and TRGJ1 or TRGJ2. TCRdb records no J gene; here it was assigned by comparing the DNA to germline. The CDR3 length is 12 residues. Germline-derived CDR1 and CDR2 are EGSTGY and YDSYTSSV. The CDR3 region is CATWDLYHKKLF. The CDR3 nucleotides are TGTGCCACCTGGGACCTTTATCATAAGAAACTCTTT.